This TCR beta chain was sequenced for a study of pediatric ulcerative colitis. During colonoscopy, one to two rectal pinch biopsies were collected. No immunosuppressive drugs were given to ulcerative colitis patients before diagnostic colonoscopy. The CDR3 loop spans 14 amino acids. Germline CDR1 SGDLS, CDR2 YYNGEE. V lost 1 base to trimming and J lost 2 bases, with 8 bases between them. Study outcomes and limitations: Substantially fewer templates came from a couple of patients' blood samples.

The table lists this clone with a count of one. Its antigen is not known. This was a survey-level run. Clones were sequenced by immunoSEQ multiplex PCR, and TCRdb holds only the in-frame ones, with some missing. The data contain roughly 49,000 clones, around 79% of them seen just once; the ten biggest clones take up more than 3.5%. Source material: gut tissue. The sequence was collected from a girl aged 10 to 17 with moderate ulcerative colitis. The chain couples TRBV9 to TRBJ2-3; D is uncertain. CDR3 coding DNA: TGTGCCAGCAGCGTACAGCAAGCCACAGATACGCAGTATTTT. Encoded protein: CASSVQQATDTQYF.